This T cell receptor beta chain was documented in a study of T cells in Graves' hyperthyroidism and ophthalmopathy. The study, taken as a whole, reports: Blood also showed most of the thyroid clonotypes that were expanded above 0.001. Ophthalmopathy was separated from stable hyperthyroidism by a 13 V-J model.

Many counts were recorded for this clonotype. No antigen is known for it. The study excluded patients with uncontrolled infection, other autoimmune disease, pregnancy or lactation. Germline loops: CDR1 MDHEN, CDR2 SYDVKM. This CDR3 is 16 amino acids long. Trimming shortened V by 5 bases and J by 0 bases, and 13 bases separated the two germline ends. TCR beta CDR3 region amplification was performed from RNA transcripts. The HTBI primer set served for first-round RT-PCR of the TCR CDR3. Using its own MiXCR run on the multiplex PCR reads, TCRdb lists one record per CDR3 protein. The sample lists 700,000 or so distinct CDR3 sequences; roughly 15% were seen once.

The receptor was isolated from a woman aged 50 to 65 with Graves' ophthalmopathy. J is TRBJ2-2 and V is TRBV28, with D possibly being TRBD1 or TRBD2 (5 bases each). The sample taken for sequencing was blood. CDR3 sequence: CASSRDVAPNTGELFF. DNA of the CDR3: TGTGCCAGCAGTCGGGACGTCGCTCCGAACACCGGGGAGCTGTTTTTT.